This section outlines one TCR beta chain sequence together with its context. This sample is drawn from a study of CD8 T cells in Susac syndrome. The V gene's germline CDR1 is DFQATT and CDR2 SNEGSKA (reference sequence). V was pared by 5 bases and J by 3 bases, with 22 bases between. The CDR3 is 16 residues long. A quantity of about 0.45 to 1 ug RNA underwent reverse transcription using random hexamers. TCRdb recomputed calls from the immunoSEQ multiplex PCR reads with MiXCR, one row per CDR3 protein. The repertoire holds 100,000 or so distinct CDR3 sequences, with roughly 91% as singletons. Sequencing used CD4+ T cells from PBMCs. The chain carries TRBV20-1 and TRBJ1-2; D may be TRBD1 (5 bases). The clonotype was recovered from a human donor in good health. In DNA form, the CDR3 reads TGCAGTGCTCCCCCAGGGCCCTCTAGCGTCGACTATGGCTACACCTTC. Amino acids: CSAPPGPSSVDYGYTF.